This T cell receptor beta chain was captured in a study of cytomegalovirus exposure and HLA in healthy donors. The primer mix had 60 Vbeta and 13 Jbeta primers. Produced via immunoSEQ multiplex PCR; TCRdb's table is partial and in-frame only. The sample has approximately 93,000 clones, roughly three quarters seen once. Study results and limitations: Most TCR sequences proved rare, with some public TCRs found in many donors.

Comment on this clone: Its target is unknown.

V was pared by 2 bases and J by 5 bases, with 13 bases between. This CDR3 contains 15 residues. Germline V lookup: CDR1 MGHRA, CDR2 YSYEKL. This chain joins TRBV4-1 and TRBJ2-1; maybe TRBD2 (7 bases). The receptor was derived from a male donor in good health and CMV-seropositive. The material sequenced was PBMCs. The CDR3 DNA sequence: TGCGCCAGCAGCCAATTCGGGGGGCCCAACAATGAGCAGTTCTTC. Residues: CASSQFGGPNNEQFF.